The rows below give T cell receptor beta chains drawn from one sample of a study of tumor-infiltrating lymphocytes in oesophageal squamous cell carcinoma. In TCRdb, the PCR reads were re-called with MiXCR into one record per CDR3 protein. The table includes about 18,000 distinct CDR3 sequences, about 40% detected once. Material: blood. These receptors were collected from a female donor with esophageal squamous cell carcinoma. CDR3s include the opening cysteine and the closing phenylalanine or tryptophan. D genes are given only for firm matches. Where a row states a size, it is once, few, many or the class of an expanded clone; other rows omit it.

TGTGCCAGTAGTAGCCGAGGACGGGGGAACACTGAAGCTTTCTTT	CASSSRGRGNTEAFF	TRBV19	many	-	TRBJ1-1
TGTGCCAGCAGCTTACGACTAGCGGGACGTTCCTACAATGAGCAGTTCTTC	CASSLRLAGRSYNEQFF	TRBV7-3	many	TRBD2	TRBJ2-1
TGTGCCAGCAGCTTCCCAGGGCCACAATACGAGCAGTACTTC	CASSFPGPQYEQYF	TRBV7-2	medium-sized	-	TRBJ2-7
TGCGCCAGCAGATTACAGGGGGCCCTCTCCTACGAGCAGTACTTC	CASRLQGALSYEQYF	TRBV10-2	-	TRBD1	TRBJ2-7
TGTGCCAGCAGACAGGACAGTGGCCAAGAGACCCAGTACTTC	CASRQDSGQETQYF	TRBV7-3	-	-	TRBJ2-5
TGCGCCAGCAGTGACCTGACTCACGAAGCGAAAAACAATGAGCAGTTCTTC	CASSDLTHEAKNNEQFF	TRBV10-2	-	-	TRBJ2-1
TGTGCCAGCAGCTTAGGGGACAGATCCAATGAGCAGTTCTTC	CASSLGDRSNEQFF	TRBV7-9	-	TRBD1	TRBJ2-1
TGTGCCATCAGTGAGTCGGGGGGGCGTACCCAGTACTTC	CAISESGGRTQYF	TRBV10-3	-	-	TRBJ2-4
TGCGCCAGCAGCTTGGCCGGGGGCAGTCTGAACACTGAAGCTTTCTTT	CASSLAGGSLNTEAFF	TRBV5-1	many	-	TRBJ1-1
TGTGCCAGCAGCTTTAGCGGGAGCGCAGATACGCAGTATTTT	CASSFSGSADTQYF	TRBV5-4	many	TRBD2	TRBJ2-3
TGTGCCAGTACTGCGGAAGGGGAGACCCAGTACTTC	CASTAEGETQYF	TRBV19	many	-	TRBJ2-5
TGCGCCAGTCAGCCGGACAAATACAATGAGCAGTACTTC	CASQPDKYNEQYF	TRBV10-1	-	-	TRBJ2-5
TGTGCCACCAGCAGAGAGAAGCCGGGCTCCTACAATGAGCAGTACTTC	CATSREKPGSYNEQYF	TRBV15	few	-	TRBJ2-7
TGCGCCAGCGGACCTCGGTTGGATACGCAGTATTTT	CASGPRLDTQYF	TRBV10-1	once	-	TRBJ2-3
TGTGCCAGCAGCTTAGTTCCTAGCGGGAGGGCCCAAGAGACCCAGTACTTC	CASSLVPSGRAQETQYF	TRBV7-2	few	TRBD2	TRBJ2-5
TGTGCCACTGGGAGAACAGGGGGCATCGTCGCCATATATTTT	CATGRTGGIVAIYF	TRBV19	many	TRBD1	TRBJ1-3
TGTGCCAGCAGCTCGGGACTAGCGGGAGTCACAGATACGCAGTATTTT	CASSSGLAGVTDTQYF	TRBV11-3	few	TRBD2	TRBJ2-3
TGTGCCAGCAGCCCCAATCCGGGGACTAGCGGGCCCATCGGTACGCAGTATTTT	CASSPNPGTSGPIGTQYF	TRBV7-2	-	TRBD2	TRBJ2-3
TGTGCCAGCGGCCAGAGGACTAGCGGGGACTACTCCTCCTACAATGAGCAGTTCTTC	CASGQRTSGDYSSYNEQFF	TRBV7-9	medium-sized	TRBD2	TRBJ2-1
TGTGCCAGCACTCGTAATTCGTACTCCTACAATGAGCAGTTCTTC	CASTRNSYSYNEQFF	TRBV7-2	-	-	TRBJ2-1
TGTGCCATCCGGGACTCCGACTACAATGAGCAGTTCTTC	CAIRDSDYNEQFF	TRBV10-3	many	-	TRBJ2-1
TGTGCCAGCAGTGAAGACAATGAGCAGTTCTTC	CASSEDNEQFF	TRBV6-2/TRBV6-3	-	-	TRBJ2-1
TGTGCCAGCAGCCGATCGAGGGTCAGGGACGAGCAGTACTTC	CASSRSRVRDEQYF	TRBV7-2	-	-	TRBJ2-7
TGTGCCAGCAGTTCTCGAAGGACTAGCGACTCCTCCTACGAGCAGTACTTC	CASSSRRTSDSSYEQYF	TRBV12-3/TRBV12-4	many	TRBD2	TRBJ2-7
TGTGCCAGCAGCTCCGGCCCTGGAGGCTCCTACGAGCAGTACTTC	CASSSGPGGSYEQYF	TRBV7-2	medium-sized	-	TRBJ2-7
TGCGCCACCAATCTAGGCGAGGGAGCAACCTACGAGCAGTACTTC	CATNLGEGATYEQYF	TRBV10-2	-	-	TRBJ2-7
TGTGCCAGCAGCCGTGACAGGGGCTTAGCCTCCTACGAGCAGTACTTC	CASSRDRGLASYEQYF	TRBV7-6	-	TRBD1	TRBJ2-7
TGTGCCAGCAGTCAGGGACAGGGTAGAGATACGCAGTATTTT	CASSQGQGRDTQYF	TRBV27	medium-sized	TRBD1	TRBJ2-3
TGTGCCAGCAGTCTAAACCCCTCCTATGGCTACACCTTC	CASSLNPSYGYTF	TRBV12-3/TRBV12-4	-	-	TRBJ1-2
TGCGCCAGCAGCTGGGGCGCAGTTAGCCTAGTCAATGAGCAGTTCTTC	CASSWGAVSLVNEQFF	TRBV5-1	many	-	TRBJ2-1
TGCAGTGCAACCTCGGACGGCAATCAGCCCCAGCATTTT	CSATSDGNQPQHF	TRBV20-1	-	-	TRBJ1-5
TGTGCCAGCAGCTTGGCTAGGCTGGGGGTCGAGACCCAGTACTTC	CASSLARLGVETQYF	TRBV5-5	many	-	TRBJ2-5
TGTGCCAGCAGCAGCAGGGAGGAAAGCGAGCAGTACTTC	CASSSREESEQYF	TRBV7-8	-	-	TRBJ2-7
TGTGCCAGCAGCTTACAGGGACTAGGCGCAGATACGCAGTATTTT	CASSLQGLGADTQYF	TRBV7-2	-	TRBD2	TRBJ2-3
TGTGCCAGCAGTTTAAAGGGACTAGTCTACAATGAGCAGTTCTTC	CASSLKGLVYNEQFF	TRBV27	few	TRBD2	TRBJ2-1
TGTGCCAGCAGGAAACAGGGACCCTATGGCTACACCTTC	CASRKQGPYGYTF	TRBV28	-	-	TRBJ1-2
TGTGCCAGCAGCTTAGCCCCAGCGTCCGCGACCTACGAGCAGTACTTC	CASSLAPASATYEQYF	TRBV7-9	many	-	TRBJ2-7
TGTGCCAGCAGCCTTCGGACAGGGAGTGCGAACACCGGGGAGCTGTTTTTT	CASSLRTGSANTGELFF	TRBV14	many	TRBD1	TRBJ2-2
TGCAGTGCTAGTAGGTCGGGCAGGAAAAATCAGCCCCAGCATTTT	CSASRSGRKNQPQHF	TRBV20-1	-	-	TRBJ1-5
TGTGCCAGCAGCTTAGAAGGGAACACTGAAGCTTTCTTT	CASSLEGNTEAFF	TRBV7-8	few	-	TRBJ1-1
TGTGCCAGCACCCAGGGGAGGGGACGAAGTAATTATTCACCCCTCCACTTT	CASTQGRGRSNYSPLHF	TRBV11-2	many	-	TRBJ1-6
TGTGCCAGCAGCCAAGGGGGTGGGACTAGCGGGAGAGGTGAGCAGTACTTC	CASSQGGGTSGRGEQYF	TRBV4-2	-	TRBD2	TRBJ2-7
TGTGCCAGCAGTTACGGGACAGCGAACACCGGGGAGCTGTTTTTT	CASSYGTANTGELFF	TRBV6-6	many	TRBD1	TRBJ2-2
TGTGCCTGGAGTAGGACTAGCGGGACAACTTTAATGGAGACCCAGTACTTC	CAWSRTSGTTLMETQYF	TRBV30	-	TRBD2	TRBJ2-5
TGCGCCAGCAGCCCCCGAACGGCACGGACCTACGAGCAGTACTTC	CASSPRTARTYEQYF	TRBV5-1	-	-	TRBJ2-7
TGTGCCAGCCACTTCGGGGCCCAAGAGACCCAGTACTTC	CASHFGAQETQYF	TRBV5-4	many	-	TRBJ2-5
TGTGCCAGCAGCCAAGATCTCAGGGGGCAGGGTGGCGAGCAGTACTTC	CASSQDLRGQGGEQYF	TRBV3-1	-	TRBD1	TRBJ2-7
TGTGCCAGCAGTTACAGGGGCGAGCAGTACTTC	CASSYRGEQYF	TRBV6-2/TRBV6-3	-	-	TRBJ2-7
TGTGCCAGCAGCTTAGAACCAGGGCTTGGCTATGGCTACACCTTC	CASSLEPGLGYGYTF	TRBV7-8	few	-	TRBJ1-2
TGTGCCAGCAGTTCCCCGGGACTAGCGGGGGAAGAGACCCAGTACTTC	CASSSPGLAGEETQYF	TRBV5-6	many	TRBD2	TRBJ2-5
TGCGCCAGCAGGGTGGGGAGCTCCTACGAGCAGTACTTC	CASRVGSSYEQYF	TRBV10-2	many	-	TRBJ2-7
TGTGCCAGCTCACCACGCCAGGAATCGAACACTGAAGCTTTCTTT	CASSPRQESNTEAFF	TRBV18	many	-	TRBJ1-1
TGCGCCAACAGACACGGCTCTGGAAACACCATATATTTT	CANRHGSGNTIYF	TRBV10-1	many	-	TRBJ1-3
TGTGCCAGCACTCTTGGGGTGACCCAGTACTTC	CASTLGVTQYF	TRBV28	once	-	TRBJ2-5
TGTGCCAGCAGTGGGTCTCGGACCAATGAGCAGTTCTTC	CASSGSRTNEQFF	TRBV6-1	medium-sized	-	TRBJ2-1
TGTGCCAGCAGCTTTTGGACAGATGGCTACACCTTC	CASSFWTDGYTF	TRBV7-8	once	-	TRBJ1-2
TGTGCCAGCAGCCCCCAACTGGCACAGGGGACGTCGCAACACTTCAATCAGCCCCAGCATTTT	CASSPQLAQGTSQHFNQPQHF	TRBV7-6	-	TRBD1	TRBJ1-5
TGTGCCAGCAGACCCGGGACTAGGCATCGTGAGACCCAGTACTTC	CASRPGTRHRETQYF	TRBV6-1	-	TRBD2	TRBJ2-5
TGTGCCAGCAGCTTAGTCTGGGGGAACACTGAAGCTTTCTTT	CASSLVWGNTEAFF	TRBV7-2	-	-	TRBJ1-1
TGTGCCAGCAGCTTGCTGGGCAGGGAATCGAACACCGGGGAGCTGTTTTTT	CASSLLGRESNTGELFF	TRBV5-5	many	-	TRBJ2-2